The 16 T cell receptor beta chains listed next were all sequenced from one sample in a study of blood T cell repertoires in COVID-19. The assay was immunoSEQ multiplex PCR, and TCRdb's table has in-frame clones only and misses some. Of 150,000 or so clones in the sample, about nine tenths were seen once. The specimen sequenced was peripheral blood. The receptors were sampled from a man in his fifties or sixties with acute or convalescent COVID-19.

In this sample, this clone turned up once. This chain connects TRBV11-2 to TRBJ1-2; weak D call: TRBD1 (5 bases). This CDR3 region has 14 residues. Trimming took off 0 bases at V and 2 bases at J, with 7 bases between the two ends. Germline V gene lookup returns CDR1 SGHAT and CDR2 FQNNGV. CDR3 DNA: TGTGCCAGCAGCTTAGAGGCAGGGAACTATGGCTACACCTTC. The encoded protein is CASSLEAGNYGYTF.

This chain links TRBV25-1 with TRBJ1-6; maybe TRBD1 (5 bases). V lost 2 bases, J lost 10 bases, and 18 bases lay in between. This CDR3 is built from 16 residues. Germline CDR1 reads MGHDK; CDR2 reads SYGVNS. In DNA, the CDR3 is TGTGCCAGCAGTGAAGTCGGAGGGACGGTTAAGTCACCCCTCCACTTT. Its protein product is CASSEVGGTVKSPLHF. The variable domain in full, completed from reference TRBV25-1 and TRBJ1-6, reads EADIYQTPRYLVIGTGKKITLECSQTMGHDKMYWYQQDPGMELHLIHYSYGVNSTEKGDLSSESTVSRIRTEHFPLTLESARPSHTSQYLCASSEVGGTVKSPLHFGNGTRLTVT.

This chain links TRBV29-1 with TRBJ1-4; weak D call: TRBD1 (6 bases). V lost 4 bases to trimming and J lost 0 bases, with 12 bases between them. The CDR3 runs to 15 residues. Germline CDR1 and CDR2: SQVTM and ANQGSEA. CDR3 DNA sequence: TGCAGCGTTGGTCAGGGGCGAACAACTAATGAAAAACTGTTTTTT. Translating gives CSVGQGRTTNEKLFF.

The chain links TRBV19 to TRBJ2-2, with 13 nucleotides matching TRBD2. This CDR3 has 16 residues. Germline CDR1 and CDR2: LNHDA and SQIVND (reference sequence). V lost 3 bases, J lost 6 bases, and 4 bases stayed unmatched. The CDR3 region has the DNA TGTGCCAGTAGTATCGGACTAGCGGGAGCCCCCGGGGAGCTGTTTTTT. Protein product: CASSIGLAGAPGELFF.

CDR3 residues: CASSPRTSSQETQYF. CDR3 nucleotides: TGTGCCAGCTCACCACGGACTAGCTCCCAAGAGACCCAGTACTTC. The chain is built from TRBV18 and TRBJ2-5; 8 nucleotides line up with TRBD2. The CDR3 runs 15 residues. V shed 1 base and J 1 base; nucleotides not matched to a gene: 2. CDR1 is KGHSH, CDR2 LQKENI, per germline.

The DNA for the CDR3 is TGTGCCTGGAGCTCGACAGATTTGGGCGAGCAGTACGTC. Translated: CAWSSTDLGEQYV. The rearrangement joins TRBV30 to TRBJ2-7; D is perhaps TRBD1 (5 bases). With 3 bases removed from V and 6 bases from J, the gap between germline ends came to 15 bases. This CDR3 contains 13 residues. In germline, CDR1 is GTSNPN, CDR2 SVGIG (reference sequence).

The count of this clone is one. This chain uses TRBV10-3 with TRBJ2-2; TRBD1 might be the D (6 bases). The germline gives CDR1 ENHRY, CDR2 SYGVKD. The V gene lost 10 bases and the J gene lost 1 base, with 16 bases spanning the gap. The CDR3 has 15 amino acids. CDR3 bases: TGTGCCACCGGCGAACCGGGACAGAACACCGGGGAGCTGTTTTTT. Its protein product is CATGEPGQNTGELFF.

There are many counts of this clone. V usage is TRBV6-6 and J usage is TRBJ2-7; TRBD1 matches 9 bases. Germline V gene sequence: CDR1 MNHNY, CDR2 SVGAGI (reference sequence). CDR3 length equals 15 residues. The V and J ends lost 6 bases and 0 bases, in that order; junction bases with no gene match: 6. CDR3: CASSPGTGFSYEQYF. The CDR3 DNA is TGTGCCAGCAGCCCCGGGACAGGGTTCTCCTACGAGCAGTACTTC.

The chain carries TRBV11-2 and TRBJ1-2, with D perhaps matching TRBD1 (5 bases). With 1 base removed from V and 2 bases from J, the gap between germline ends came to 8 bases. The length of the CDR3 is 14 residues. Germline V gene sequence: CDR1 SGHAT, CDR2 FQNNGV. The CDR3 region has the DNA TGTGCCAGCAGCTTAGGCGGACACAACTATGGCTACACCTTC. Residues: CASSLGGHNYGYTF.

The gene calls are TRBV29-1 and TRBJ1-1; 7 bases match TRBD1. CDR3 size: 13 residues. J lost 6 bases, V lost 7 bases, and 11 bases had no gene match. In germline, CDR1 is SQVTM, CDR2 ANQGSEA. For the CDR3, the DNA is TGCAGCGCCCAAGGGGGCGACAGAGCTGAAGCTTTCTTT. This encodes CSAQGGDRAEAFF.

This sequence joins TRBV5-1 and TRBJ1-1; TRBD1 matches at 7 bases. The CDR3 spans 17 residues. CDR1 and CDR2 from the germline V gene are SGHRS and YFSETQ. Losses at the gene ends were 6 bases for V and 0 bases for J; bases not matched to a gene: 14. CDR3 amino acids: CASTDTRLGGLNTEAFF. CDR3 sequence (DNA): TGCGCCAGCACCGATACGAGATTAGGGGGCTTGAACACTGAAGCTTTCTTT.

V and J are TRBV9 and TRBJ2-3, with a weak D call TRBD1 (5 bases). This CDR3 comprises 15 residues. Deletions cut 4 bases from V and 0 bases from J, with 12 bases between. Germline values: CDR1 SGDLS, CDR2 YYNGEE. The CDR3 nucleotides are TGTGCCAGCAGCTTTCTTCAGGGTAGCACAGATACGCAGTATTTT. As protein: CASSFLQGSTDTQYF.

This clone has a single count. The CDR3 DNA sequence: TGCGCCAGCAGCCAAGGACAGGGGGCTGGTTCACCCCTCCACTTT. Protein sequence: CASSQGQGAGSPLHF. The chain employs TRBV5-1 and TRBJ1-6; 11 bases match TRBD1. Trimming took 4 bases from V and 9 from J; bases not matched to a gene: 6. Germline CDR1 is SGHRS and CDR2 is YFSETQ. CDR3 length: 15 amino acids.

The chain has TRBV9 and TRBJ2-3; 13 bases are a match to TRBD2. Per germline, CDR1 SGDLS and CDR2 YYNGEE. The V segment lost 4 bases and the J segment 2 bases; nucleotides outside the gene matches: 4. The CDR3 has 16 residues. The CDR3 DNA reads as TGTGCCAGCAGCTGGACTAGCGGGGGCCTCACAGATACGCAGTATTTT. Residues: CASSWTSGGLTDTQYF.

Remarks on this clone: The identical CDR3 is also encoded by other nucleotide sequences in the sample. The V and J genes are TRBV5-1 and TRBJ1-3; D is ambiguous. CDR3 length equals 15 residues. The germline V gene encodes CDR1 SGHRS and CDR2 YFSETQ. The V and J ends lost 0 bases and 1 base respectively, with 8 bases between them. CDR3 sequence: CASSLAPGSGNTIYF. CDR3 nucleotide sequence: TGCGCCAGCAGCTTGGCCCCGGGATCTGGAAACACCATATATTTT. Combining the CDR3 with reference TRBV5-1 and TRBJ1-3 gives the whole variable domain KAGVTQTPRYLIKTRGQQVTLSCSPISGHRSVSWYQQTPGQGLQFLFEYFSETQRNKGNFPGRFSGRQFSNSRSEMNVSTLELGDSALYLCASSLAPGSGNTIYFGEGSWLTVV.

J is TRBJ2-2 and V is TRBV9, with D perhaps matching TRBD2 (7 bases). The V gene's germline CDR1 is SGDLS and CDR2 YYNGEE. CDR3 length: 17 residues. V was clipped by 0 bases and J by 2 bases, with 14 bases between them. The CDR3 nucleotides read TGTGCCAGCAGCGTAGGTGGGGGGGCTCCTAACACCGGGGAGCTGTTTTTT. It encodes CASSVGGGAPNTGELFF.